The 6 T cell receptor beta chains below come from one sample, sequenced in a study of shared clonotypes between healthy human individuals. Using immunoSEQ multiplex PCR, the repertoire was profiled, and TCRdb retains in-frame clones only, with some absent. Of 400,000 to 500,000 clones in the sample, 79% were seen once. The sequencing sample was made of PBMCs. Source of these receptors: a middle-aged woman in good health. Some clones in this sample may be carry-over from other donors' samples.

The J gene is TRBJ2-7, the V gene TRBV18; 8 bases agree with TRBD1. The end of the DNA fits TRBJ2-5 better, so the J call may be wrong. In germline, CDR1 is KGHSH, CDR2 LQKENI. The CDR3 contains 15 residues. CDR3 bases: TGTGCCAGCTCACTCTTCGGACAGGGCCAAGAGACCCAGTACTTC. As protein: CASSLFGQGQETQYF.

V is TRBV5-8 and J is TRBJ2-3; the D is unclear. Per germline, CDR1 SGHTS and CDR2 YDEGEE. The CDR3 sequence is 12 residues long. V dropped 3 bases and J dropped 5 bases, with 7 bases sitting between them. The CDR3 nucleotides read TGTGCCAGCAGCTCTAGGAGAGATACGCAGTATTTT. Its protein product is CASSSRRDTQYF.

The sample holds one count of this clone. The chain uses TRBV9 and TRBJ2-7, with D possibly being TRBD1 (6 bases). Trimming stripped 2 bases from V and 0 bases from J, with 12 bases between. Germline lookup yields CDR1 SGDLS and CDR2 YYNGEE. The CDR3 runs 15 residues. CDR3 nucleotide sequence: TGTGCCAGCAGCGTTAAAGAGGACAGCTCCTACGAGCAGTACTTC. Translating it yields CASSVKEDSSYEQYF.

The chain recombines TRBV28 with TRBJ2-3; no firm D call. This CDR3 is built from 14 residues. CDR1 is MDHEN, CDR2 SYDVKM, per germline. Trimming took 3 bases from V and 6 from J, leaving 13 bases between them. The CDR3 nucleotides are TGTGCCAGCAGTTTTTCCAGAGACCGCGATACGCAGTATTTT. Translating it yields CASSFSRDRDTQYF.

Notes on this clone: It may be a read error: a sequence one base away is much more abundant. The J gene is TRBJ2-5, the V gene TRBV29-1; D is undetermined. The CDR3 covers 12 residues. Trimming cost V 4 bases and J 11 bases, with 17 bases left between them. Germline V lookup: CDR1 SQVTM, CDR2 ANQGSEA. Written as DNA, the CDR3 is TGCAGCGTTGGGGTCGGTACCTACGGGCAGTACTTC. Residues: CSVGVGTYGQYF. Supplemented by reference TRBV29-1 and TRBJ2-5, the full variable domain reads SAVISQKPSRDICQRGTSLTIQCQVDSQVTMMFWYRQQPGQSLTLIATANQGSEATYESGFVIDKFPISRPNLTFSTLTVSNMSPEDSSIYLCSVGVGTYGQYFGPGTRLLVL.

The chain carries TRBV7-9 and TRBJ2-7; 11 nucleotides agree with TRBD2. The CDR3 has 14 residues. CDR1 and CDR2 from the germline V gene are SEHNR and FQNEAQ (reference sequence). The V segment lost 6 bases and the J segment 5 bases; nucleotides outside the gene matches: 6. For the CDR3, the DNA is TGTGCCAGCAGTATGACTAGCGGGGAGAACGAGCAGTACTTC. Protein: CASSMTSGENEQYF.